These 24 T cell receptor beta chains originate from one sample sequenced in a study of cytomegalovirus exposure and HLA in healthy donors. The study ran its PCR with 60 Vbeta and 13 Jbeta primers. The data were produced by immunoSEQ multiplex PCR, yet TCRdb's version contains in-frame clones alone and is incomplete. The sample lists about 300,000 clones, roughly 90% occurring once. The sample was PBMCs. These receptors were obtained from a man aged 40-50 years in good health and CMV-seropositive.

The chain joins TRBV7-2 to TRBJ2-1, with 14 bases that match TRBD2. From germline, CDR1 is SGHTA and CDR2 FQGNSA. The CDR3 loop spans 15 amino acids. The junction had 4 bases not matched to a gene; V was cut back by 5 bases and J by 7 bases. The CDR3 region has the DNA TGTGCCAGCAGCATCGGACTAGCGGGAGGTAATGAGCAGTTCTTC. Translation gives CASSIGLAGGNEQFF.

V is TRBV30 and J is TRBJ2-2; 7 nucleotides align to TRBD1. The CDR3 spans 15 residues. The V gene end was trimmed by 0 bases and the J gene end by 4 bases; junction bases not matched to a gene: 5. CDR1 and CDR2 (germline): GTSNPN, SVGIG (reference sequence). The CDR3 DNA reads TGTGCCTGGAGTGTACAGGGGTTCAGCACCGGGGAGCTGTTTTTT. Protein sequence: CAWSVQGFSTGELFF. The whole variable domain, filled in from reference TRBV30 and TRBJ2-2, reads SQTIHQWPATLVQPVGSPLSLECTVEGTSNPNLYWYRQAAGRGLQLLFYSVGIGQISSEVPQNLSASRPQDRQFILSSKKLLLSDSGFYLCAWSVQGFSTGELFFGEGSRLTVL.

This clone turned up a few times. The chain joins TRBV5-6 to TRBJ1-1; D gene ambiguous. The V gene's germline CDR1 is SGHDT and CDR2 YYEEEE. This CDR3 has 14 residues. V shed 1 base and J shed 1 base, with 8 bases lying between them. The CDR3 region has the DNA TGTGCCAGCAGCTTGCCAGGCTCGAACACTGAAGCTTTCTTT. It encodes CASSLPGSNTEAFF.

The rearrangement joins TRBV5-1 to TRBJ1-1; TRBD1 matches at 8 bases. This CDR3 spans 14 amino acids. J was trimmed by 5 bases and V by 4 bases; bases with no gene match: 7. Germline CDR1 and CDR2: SGHRS and YFSETQ. The CDR3 is CASSATGVGTEAFF. The CDR3 bases are TGCGCCAGCAGCGCGACAGGGGTTGGTACTGAAGCTTTCTTT.

This clone was seen many times. This chain links TRBV29-1 with TRBJ2-1; maybe TRBD2 (5 bases). The CDR3 length is 12 residues. CDR1 and CDR2 from the germline V gene are SQVTM and ANQGSEA. Between the trimmed V and J ends, which lost 4 bases and 7 bases, there was a span of 11 bases. CDR3 DNA: TGCAGCGTTGTGCGGGCCCGAAATGAGCAGTTCTTC. Its protein is CSVVRARNEQFF.

V is TRBV5-1 and J is TRBJ2-1; tentative D call: TRBD1 (6 bases). The CDR3 extends over 12 amino acids. V lost 4 bases, J lost 8 bases, and 10 bases lay in between. The germline CDR1 and CDR2 sequences are SGHRS and YFSETQ. CDR3 residues: CASSAPGDEQFF. CDR3 coding DNA: TGCGCCAGCAGCGCACCAGGGGATGAGCAGTTCTTC. Full variable domain (missing parts from reference TRBV5-1 and TRBJ2-1): KAGVTQTPRYLIKTRGQQVTLSCSPISGHRSVSWYQQTPGQGLQFLFEYFSETQRNKGNFPGRFSGRQFSNSRSEMNVSTLELGDSALYLCASSAPGDEQFFGPGTRLTVL.

This sequence joins TRBV18 and TRBJ2-5; no definite D call. CDR3 length: 13 amino acids. Trimming left V 3 bases short and J 5 bases short, with 10 bases between. Germline CDR1 KGHSH, CDR2 LQKENI. In DNA, the CDR3 is TGTGCCAGCTCACCCCGACTCGAGGAGACCCAGTACTTC. Amino acids: CASSPRLEETQYF.

The chain has TRBV10-2 and TRBJ2-1; 11 bases are shared with TRBD1. The V segment lost 2 bases and the J segment 7 bases; nucleotides outside the gene matches: 7. CDR3 length: 16 residues. Germline V gene data show CDR1 as WSHSY and CDR2 as SAAADI. CDR3 region: CASSEVGQGARNEQFF. CDR3 DNA sequence: TGCGCCAGCAGTGAGGTCGGACAGGGGGCGAGGAATGAGCAGTTCTTC.

V is TRBV2 and J is TRBJ1-2; a possible D gene is TRBD1 (6 bases). CDR3 length: 15 residues. In germline, CDR1 is SNHLY, CDR2 FYNNEI. Trimming took 8 bases from V and 5 from J, leaving 21 bases between them. The CDR3 DNA reads TGTGCCAGCGTAAGGGACACCCGCAGAGGGTATGGCTACACCTTC. Protein sequence: CASVRDTRRGYGYTF.

The rearrangement joins TRBV11-2 to TRBJ2-7; possible D gene TRBD2, 5 bases. Trimming left V 6 bases short and J 2 bases short, with 14 bases between. The length of the CDR3 is 14 residues. Germline CDR1 SGHAT, CDR2 FQNNGV. The DNA for the CDR3 is TGTGCCAGCAGAACTCGGGAATTCCCCTACGAGCAGTACTTC. Translating it yields CASRTREFPYEQYF.

The chain has TRBV30 and TRBJ2-2, with D possibly being TRBD1 (5 bases). Germline CDR1 and CDR2: GTSNPN and SVGIG (reference sequence). This CDR3 has 16 residues. V gave up 0 bases and J gave up 3 bases, with 14 bases separating them. The CDR3 sequence is CAWSVPQDLDTGELFF. The CDR3 DNA sequence: TGTGCCTGGAGTGTCCCACAGGACCTTGACACCGGGGAGCTGTTTTTT. The whole variable domain, remainder taken from reference TRBV30 and TRBJ2-2, is SQTIHQWPATLVQPVGSPLSLECTVEGTSNPNLYWYRQAAGRGLQLLFYSVGIGQISSEVPQNLSASRPQDRQFILSSKKLLLSDSGFYLCAWSVPQDLDTGELFFGEGSRLTVL.

This clone was detected only a few times. J is TRBJ2-7 and V is TRBV4-2; TRBD2 agrees at 11 bases. The germline V gene has CDR1 LGHNA and CDR2 YNFKEQ. The trim removed 3 bases at V and 3 bases at J, leaving 4 bases unmatched. The CDR3 sequence is 15 residues long. The CDR3 bases are TGTGCCAGCAGCCAGACTAGCGGGGCAGACTACGAGCAGTACTTC. It is translated as CASSQTSGADYEQYF.

This chain uses TRBV19 with TRBJ2-1; 7 bases agree with TRBD2. V gave up 7 bases and J gave up 4 bases; unmatched junction bases: 19. CDR1 and CDR2 from the germline V gene are LNHDA and SQIVND (reference sequence). The CDR3 has 18 amino acids. CDR3 nucleotides: TGTGCCAGTACCTCGGCGGGAGTCTCTACTCGAGAATACAATGAGCAGTTCTTC. As protein: CASTSAGVSTREYNEQFF.

The chain carries TRBV5-1 and TRBJ2-7; 11 bases map to TRBD2. The CDR3 is 15 residues long. J lost 0 bases, V lost 4 bases, and 3 bases had no gene match. Per germline, CDR1 SGHRS and CDR2 YFSETQ. The CDR3 DNA sequence: TGCGCCAGCAGCACGACTAGCGGGATCTCCTACGAGCAGTACTTC. Its protein is CASSTTSGISYEQYF.

V gene TRBV5-1 combines with J gene TRBJ2-1, with TRBD2 identical over 12 bases. This CDR3 is 15 amino acids long. Germline V gives CDR1 SGHRS, CDR2 YFSETQ. V was clipped by 4 bases and J by 6 bases; unmatched bases: 5. The CDR3 region has the DNA TGCGCCAGCAGCAGGACTAGCGGGAAGGTCAATGAGCAGTTCTTC. It encodes CASSRTSGKVNEQFF.

This clone was recorded once. A junction boundary mismatches the germline segment, possibly from a read error. This chain uses TRBV28 with TRBJ1-3; a possible D gene is TRBD1 (6 bases). The CDR3 consists of 17 residues. CDR1 is MDHEN, CDR2 SYDVKM, per germline. DNA of the CDR3: TGTGCCAGCAGTTTGTGGGGGCCGATGGAATCTGGAAACGCCATATATTTT. Translating gives CASSLWGPMESGNAIYF.

This clone showed up just once. The chain uses TRBV19 and TRBJ2-1, with TRBD2 identical over 8 bases. Germline CDR1 LNHDA, CDR2 SQIVND (reference sequence). The ends lost 3 bases at V and 9 bases at J; junction bases unmatched: 10. The CDR3 sequence is 15 residues long. In DNA, the CDR3 is TGTGCCAGTAGTATCGCGGGAGGATTATTTGGTGAGCAGTTCTTC. Translated, it gives CASSIAGGLFGEQFF.

This chain links TRBV27 with TRBJ2-5; weak D call: TRBD1 (5 bases). Trimming stripped 3 bases from V and 1 base from J, with 9 bases between. Looked up from germline, CDR1 is MNHEY and CDR2 is SMNVEV (reference sequence). The CDR3 runs 14 residues. As DNA, the CDR3 is TGTGCCAGCAGTTTCCTAACAGGCCAAGAGACCCAGTACTTC. As protein: CASSFLTGQETQYF.

The V call is TRBV5-1, the J call TRBJ1-1; D is unresolved. The V end lost 3 bases, the J end lost 0 bases, and 30 bases lay between the germline ends. CDR1 and CDR2 (germline): SGHRS, YFSETQ. This CDR3 contains 21 residues. CDR3 amino acids: CASSSKGSGTDLGGLNTEAFF. The DNA of the CDR3 is TGCGCCAGCAGCTCCAAAGGGTCGGGAACTGACTTGGGCGGACTGAACACTGAAGCTTTCTTT.

The chain is built from TRBV19 and TRBJ2-7, with 7 bases matching TRBD1. The CDR3 runs to 15 residues. J lost 3 bases, V lost 3 bases, and 8 bases had no gene match. Germline CDR1 and CDR2: LNHDA and SQIVND (reference sequence). CDR3 DNA sequence: TGTGCCAGTAGTATTGCCACACAGGGGCTCTACGAGCAGTACTTC. Translation: CASSIATQGLYEQYF. Using reference TRBV19 and TRBJ2-7 for the parts outside the CDR3, the full variable domain is DGGITQSPKYLFRKEGQNVTLSCEQNLNHDAMYWYRQDPGQGLRLIYYSQIVNDFQKGDIAEGYSVSREKKESFPLTVTSAQKNPTAFYLCASSIATQGLYEQYFGPGTRLTVT.

The chain links TRBV9 to TRBJ1-5; D unresolved. V was shortened by 7 bases and J by 2 bases, with 10 bases between the two germline ends. This CDR3 spans 13 amino acids. Germline lookup yields CDR1 SGDLS and CDR2 YYNGEE. The CDR3 bases are TGTGCCAGCGGCTACGGAGGCAATCAGCCCCAGCATTTT. As protein: CASGYGGNQPQHF.

The CDR3 region has the DNA TGTGCCAGCAGCTTAGTATTAGCGGGAGGCTCCACAGATACGCAGTATTTT. Translating gives CASSLVLAGGSTDTQYF. J is TRBJ2-3 and V is TRBV7-9; 10 bases are shared with TRBD2. The CDR3 sequence is 17 residues long. With 1 base clipped from V and 2 bases from J, the junction kept 6 bases outside the gene matches. CDR1 and CDR2 (germline): SEHNR, FQNEAQ (reference sequence).

CDR3 DNA sequence: TGCAGCGTTGGGGCACTAGCGGATTTCAATGAGCAGTTCTTC. Translated: CSVGALADFNEQFF. The genes are TRBV29-1 and TRBJ2-1; 8 bases are shared with TRBD2. The CDR3 spans 14 residues. The ends lost 4 bases at V and 6 bases at J; junction bases unmatched: 8. CDR1 is SQVTM, CDR2 ANQGSEA, per germline.

V is TRBV6-5 and J is TRBJ2-7; 10 bases align to TRBD1. Unmatched junction bases numbered 9, after V lost 6 bases and J lost 4 bases. CDR1 is MNHEY and CDR2 is SVGAGI in the germline V gene. CDR3 size: 15 residues. DNA of the CDR3: TGTGCCAGCAGAACCGAGGACAGGGGGTTTTACGAGCAGTACTTC. This sequence encodes CASRTEDRGFYEQYF.